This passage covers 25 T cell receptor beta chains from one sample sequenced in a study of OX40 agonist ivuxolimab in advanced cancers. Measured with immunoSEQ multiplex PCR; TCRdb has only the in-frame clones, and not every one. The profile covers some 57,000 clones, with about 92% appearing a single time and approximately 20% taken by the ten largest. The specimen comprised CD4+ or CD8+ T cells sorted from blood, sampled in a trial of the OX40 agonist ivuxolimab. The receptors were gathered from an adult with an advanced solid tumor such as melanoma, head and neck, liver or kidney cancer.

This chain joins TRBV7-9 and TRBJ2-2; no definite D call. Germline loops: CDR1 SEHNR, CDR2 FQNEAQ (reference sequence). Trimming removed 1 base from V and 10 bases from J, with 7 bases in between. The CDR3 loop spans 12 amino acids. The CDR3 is CASSLEVLELFF. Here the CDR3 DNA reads TGTGCCAGCAGCTTAGAGGTTCTGGAGCTGTTTTTT.

CDR3 region: CASSLGAAKQPQHF. The CDR3 DNA follows: TGTGCCAGCAGCTTAGGGGCAGCCAAGCAGCCCCAGCATTTT. The rearrangement links TRBV13 to TRBJ1-5; D remains unclear. This CDR3 spans 14 amino acids. Germline V gene sequence: CDR1 PRHDT, CDR2 FYEKMQ (reference sequence). Trimming stripped 0 bases from V and 7 bases from J, with 10 bases between.

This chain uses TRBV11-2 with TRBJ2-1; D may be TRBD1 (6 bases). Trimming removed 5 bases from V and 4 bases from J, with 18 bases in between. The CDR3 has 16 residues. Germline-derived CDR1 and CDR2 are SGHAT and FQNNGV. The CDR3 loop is CASSVPRGQLYNEQFF. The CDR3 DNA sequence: TGTGCCAGCAGCGTACCTCGGGGACAACTTTACAATGAGCAGTTCTTC. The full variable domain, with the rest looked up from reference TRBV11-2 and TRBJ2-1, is EAGVAQSPRYKIIEKRQSVAFWCNPISGHATLYWYQQILGQGPKLLIQFQNNGVVDDSQLPKDRFSAERLKGVDSTLKIQPAKLEDSAVYLCASSVPRGQLYNEQFFGPGTRLTVL.

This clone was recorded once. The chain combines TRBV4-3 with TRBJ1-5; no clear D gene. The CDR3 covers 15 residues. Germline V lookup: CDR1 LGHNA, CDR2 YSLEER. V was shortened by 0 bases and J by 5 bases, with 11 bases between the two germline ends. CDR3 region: CASSQDVLSDQPQHF. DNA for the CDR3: TGCGCCAGCAGCCAAGACGTTTTGAGCGATCAGCCCCAGCATTTT.

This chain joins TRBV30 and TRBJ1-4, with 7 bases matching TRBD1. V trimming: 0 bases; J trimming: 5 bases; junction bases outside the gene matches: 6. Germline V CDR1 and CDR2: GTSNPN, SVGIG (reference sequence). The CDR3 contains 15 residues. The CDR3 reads CAWSVVRQGNEKLFF. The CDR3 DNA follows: TGTGCCTGGAGTGTAGTCAGACAGGGAAATGAAAAACTGTTTTTT.

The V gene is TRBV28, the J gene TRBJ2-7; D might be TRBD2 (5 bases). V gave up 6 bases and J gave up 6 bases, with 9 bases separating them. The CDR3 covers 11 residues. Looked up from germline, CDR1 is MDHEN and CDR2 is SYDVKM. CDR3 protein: CASSVGGEQYF. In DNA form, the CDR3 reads TGTGCCAGCAGCGTAGGAGGCGAGCAGTACTTC.

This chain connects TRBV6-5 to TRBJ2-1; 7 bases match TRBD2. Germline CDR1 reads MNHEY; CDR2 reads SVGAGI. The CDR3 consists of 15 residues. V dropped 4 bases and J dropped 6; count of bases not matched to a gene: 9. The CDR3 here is CASSLLAHTFNEQFF. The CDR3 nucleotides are TGTGCCAGCAGTTTACTAGCGCATACTTTCAATGAGCAGTTCTTC.

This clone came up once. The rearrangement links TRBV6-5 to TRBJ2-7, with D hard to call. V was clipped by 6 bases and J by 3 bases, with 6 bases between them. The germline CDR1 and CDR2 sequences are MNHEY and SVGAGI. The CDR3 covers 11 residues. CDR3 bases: TGTGCCAGCAGCCACCTCTACGAGCAGTACTTC. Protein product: CASSHLYEQYF.

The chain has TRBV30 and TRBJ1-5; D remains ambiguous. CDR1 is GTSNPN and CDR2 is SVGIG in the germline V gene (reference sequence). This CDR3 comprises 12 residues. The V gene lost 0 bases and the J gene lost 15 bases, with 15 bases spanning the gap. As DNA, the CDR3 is TGTGCCTGGAGTGTCCTTGACGGAATGCGGCATTTT. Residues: CAWSVLDGMRHF.

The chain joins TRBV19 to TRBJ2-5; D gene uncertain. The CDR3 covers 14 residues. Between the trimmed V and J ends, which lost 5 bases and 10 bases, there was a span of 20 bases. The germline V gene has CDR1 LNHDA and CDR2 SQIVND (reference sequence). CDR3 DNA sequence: TGTGCCAGTAGTGTCGGGCCCTACCCGGTCGGCCAGTACTTC. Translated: CASSVGPYPVGQYF.

The CDR3 region has the DNA TGTGCCAGCAGTGAGGAGACCCAGTACTTC. Protein sequence: CASSEETQYF. This chain connects TRBV6-1 to TRBJ2-5, with D hard to call. This CDR3 is built from 10 residues. The V end was cut by 3 bases, the J end by 5 bases, with 1 base between. Germline CDR1 reads MNHNS; CDR2 reads SASEGT.

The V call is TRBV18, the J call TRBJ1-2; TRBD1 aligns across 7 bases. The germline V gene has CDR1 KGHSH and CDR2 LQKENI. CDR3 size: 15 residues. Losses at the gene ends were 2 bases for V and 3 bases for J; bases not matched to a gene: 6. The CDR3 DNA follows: TGTGCCAGCTCACCAACAGGGGTCGATGACTATGGCTACACCTTC. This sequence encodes CASSPTGVDDYGYTF. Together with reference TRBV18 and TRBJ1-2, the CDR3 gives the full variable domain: NAGVMQNPRHLVRRRGQEARLRCSPMKGHSHVYWYRQLPEEGLKFMVYLQKENIIDESGMPKERFSAEFPKEGPSILRIQQVVRGDSAAYFCASSPTGVDDYGYTFGSGTRLTVV.

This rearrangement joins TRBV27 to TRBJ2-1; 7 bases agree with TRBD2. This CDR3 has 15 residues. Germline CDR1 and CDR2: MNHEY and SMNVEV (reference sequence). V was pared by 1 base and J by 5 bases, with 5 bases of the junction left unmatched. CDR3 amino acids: CASSLWGRVDNEQFF. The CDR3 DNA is TGTGCCAGCAGTTTATGGGGGAGGGTCGACAATGAGCAGTTCTTC.

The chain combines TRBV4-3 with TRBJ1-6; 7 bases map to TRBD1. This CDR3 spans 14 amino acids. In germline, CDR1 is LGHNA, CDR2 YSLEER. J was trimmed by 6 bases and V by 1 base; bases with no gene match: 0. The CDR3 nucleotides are TGCGCCAGCAGCCAAGGGGACAGTAATTCACCCCTCCACTTT. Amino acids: CASSQGDSNSPLHF.

CDR3 bases: TGTGCCTGGAGTGTACCTCTCCGGGGGTCTAGCACAGATACGCAGTATTTT. Residues: CAWSVPLRGSSTDTQYF. This chain connects TRBV30 to TRBJ2-3; D might be TRBD2 (6 bases). This CDR3 spans 17 amino acids. Germline loops: CDR1 GTSNPN, CDR2 SVGIG (reference sequence). The V gene lost 0 bases and the J gene lost 0 bases, with 16 bases spanning the gap. The variable domain in full, completed from reference TRBV30 and TRBJ2-3, reads SQTIHQWPATLVQPVGSPLSLECTVEGTSNPNLYWYRQAAGRGLQLLFYSVGIGQISSEVPQNLSASRPQDRQFILSSKKLLLSDSGFYLCAWSVPLRGSSTDTQYFGPGTRLTVL.

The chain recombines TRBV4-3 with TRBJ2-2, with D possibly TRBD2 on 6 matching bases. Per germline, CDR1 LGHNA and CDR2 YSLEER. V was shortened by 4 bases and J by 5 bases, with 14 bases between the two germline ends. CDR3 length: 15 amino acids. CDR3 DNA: TGCGCCAGCAGCCTCTTATTCGGGGGTACCGGGGAGCTGTTTTTT. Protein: CASSLLFGGTGELFF.

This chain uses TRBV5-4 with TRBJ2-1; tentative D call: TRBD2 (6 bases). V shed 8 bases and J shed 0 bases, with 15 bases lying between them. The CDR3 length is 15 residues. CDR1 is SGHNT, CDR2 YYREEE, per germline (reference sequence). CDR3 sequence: CARRSRGRSYNEQFF. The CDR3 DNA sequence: TGTGCCAGGAGATCGCGGGGTCGCTCCTACAATGAGCAGTTCTTC.

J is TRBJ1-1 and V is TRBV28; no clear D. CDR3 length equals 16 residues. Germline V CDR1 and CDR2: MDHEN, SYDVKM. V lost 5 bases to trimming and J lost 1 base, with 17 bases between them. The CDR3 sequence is CASSALLGPRNTEAFF. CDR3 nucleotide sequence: TGTGCCAGCAGTGCCCTTTTAGGGCCGAGGAACACTGAAGCTTTCTTT.

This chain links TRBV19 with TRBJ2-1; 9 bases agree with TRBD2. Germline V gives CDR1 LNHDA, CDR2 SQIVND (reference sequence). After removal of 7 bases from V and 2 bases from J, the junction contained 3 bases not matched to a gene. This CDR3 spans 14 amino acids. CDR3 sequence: CASTVAGAYNEQFF. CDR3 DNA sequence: TGTGCCAGTACGGTAGCGGGGGCCTACAATGAGCAGTTCTTC. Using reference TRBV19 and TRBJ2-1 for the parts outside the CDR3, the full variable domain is DGGITQSPKYLFRKEGQNVTLSCEQNLNHDAMYWYRQDPGQGLRLIYYSQIVNDFQKGDIAEGYSVSREKKESFPLTVTSAQKNPTAFYLCASTVAGAYNEQFFGPGTRLTVL.

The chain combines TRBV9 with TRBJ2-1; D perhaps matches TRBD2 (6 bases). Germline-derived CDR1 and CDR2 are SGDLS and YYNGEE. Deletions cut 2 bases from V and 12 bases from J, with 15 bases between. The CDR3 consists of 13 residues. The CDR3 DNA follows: TGTGCCAGCAGCGTGGCTAGTACTAGCTCGCAGTTCTTC. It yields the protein CASSVASTSSQFF.

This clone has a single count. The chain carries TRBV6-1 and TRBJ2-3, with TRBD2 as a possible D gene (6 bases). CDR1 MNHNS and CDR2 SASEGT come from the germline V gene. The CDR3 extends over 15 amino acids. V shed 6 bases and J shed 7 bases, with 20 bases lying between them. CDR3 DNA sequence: TGTGCCAGCAGCGGGGACTTCCACGGATTCTATACGCAGTATTTT. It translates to CASSGDFHGFYTQYF.

CDR3 in DNA: TGTGCCAGTAGTACTGGTATTTGGAGCAATCAGCCCCAGCATTTT. Amino acids: CASSTGIWSNQPQHF. The V gene is TRBV19, the J gene TRBJ1-5; D is unresolved. CDR1 and CDR2 from the germline V gene are LNHDA and SQIVND (reference sequence). This CDR3 comprises 15 residues. V lost 4 bases and J 1 base, leaving 11 bases between the germline ends.

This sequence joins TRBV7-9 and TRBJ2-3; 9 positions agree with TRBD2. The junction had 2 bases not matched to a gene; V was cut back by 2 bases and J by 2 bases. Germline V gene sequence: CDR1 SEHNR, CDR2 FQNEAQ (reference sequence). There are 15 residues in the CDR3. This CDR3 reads CASSLSGGITDTQYF. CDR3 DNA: TGTGCCAGCAGCTTAAGCGGGGGGATCACAGATACGCAGTATTTT. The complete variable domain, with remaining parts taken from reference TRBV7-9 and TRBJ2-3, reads DTGVSQNPRHKITKRGQNVTFRCDPISEHNRLYWYRQTLGQGPEFLTYFQNEAQLEKSRLLSDRFSAERPKGSFSTLEIQRTEQGDSAMYLCASSLSGGITDTQYFGPGTRLTVL.

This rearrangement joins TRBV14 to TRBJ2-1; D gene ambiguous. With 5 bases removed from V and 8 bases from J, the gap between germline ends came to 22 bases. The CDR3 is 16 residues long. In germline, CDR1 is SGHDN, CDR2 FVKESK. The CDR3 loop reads CASSVSSLFGLHEQFF. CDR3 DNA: TGTGCCAGCAGCGTATCATCCTTATTTGGGCTCCATGAGCAGTTCTTC.

The CDR3 coding sequence is TGCGCCAGCAGCCGGGGACTAGCGGGAACGATAGATACGCAGTATTTT. Translation: CASSRGLAGTIDTQYF. V and J are TRBV4-1 and TRBJ2-3, with TRBD2 matching over 13 bases. V lost 4 bases to trimming and J lost 5 bases; unmatched junction nucleotides: 6. Germline V gene lookup returns CDR1 MGHRA and CDR2 YSYEKL. CDR3 size: 16 residues.